The rows below give T cell receptor beta chains drawn from one sample of a study of blood T cell repertoires in COVID-19. Method: immunoSEQ multiplex PCR; TCRdb's copy keeps in-frame clones and lacks some. This table has 190,000 or so clones, 87% appearing once. Sequencing input: PBMCs or T cells enriched from blood (not recorded which). The receptors were gathered from a woman aged 30 to 39 who had recovered from COVID-19. The CDR3 runs from the conserved cysteine through the conserved F or W. Clone sizes are given selectively: once, few, many, or a class where the clone is expanded.

j_gene: TRBJ2-5
abundance: NA
v_gene: TRBV29-1
CDR3aa: CSGVDPQTSYQETQYF

j_gene: TRBJ2-5
abundance: NA
v_gene: TRBV19
CDR3aa: CASTQGAKETQYF

j_gene: TRBJ2-1
abundance: NA
v_gene: TRBV11-3
CDR3aa: CASQGSPYNEQFF

j_gene: TRBJ2-7
abundance: NA
v_gene: TRBV24-1
CDR3aa: CATSEATGVREQYF

j_gene: TRBJ1-3
abundance: NA
v_gene: TRBV5-1
CDR3aa: CASSLAVSGNTIYF

j_gene: TRBJ2-7
abundance: NA
v_gene: TRBV11-3
CDR3aa: CASSPLQGYEQYF

j_gene: TRBJ2-1
abundance: NA
v_gene: TRBV29-1
CDR3aa: CSAPEEGNRLF

j_gene: TRBJ1-2
abundance: NA
v_gene: TRBV10-3
CDR3aa: CAITEGTVSNYGYTF

j_gene: TRBJ1-3
abundance: NA
v_gene: TRBV7-2
CDR3aa: CASSRNGGYGNTIYF

j_gene: TRBJ1-2
abundance: NA
v_gene: TRBV10-1
CDR3aa: CASTWGLPWYGYTF

j_gene: TRBJ2-1
abundance: NA
v_gene: TRBV6-5
CDR3aa: CASTYPGSDEQFF

j_gene: TRBJ2-1
abundance: NA
v_gene: TRBV19
CDR3aa: CASSARGSGGLSSYNEQFF

j_gene: TRBJ1-6
abundance: NA
v_gene: TRBV5-4
CDR3aa: CASSTLTGDDSPLHF

j_gene: TRBJ1-5
abundance: NA
v_gene: TRBV6-5
CDR3aa: CASTFGQNSNQPQHF

j_gene: TRBJ2-2
abundance: NA
v_gene: TRBV2
CDR3aa: CASSPRDSNTGELFF

j_gene: TRBJ2-3
abundance: NA
v_gene: TRBV24-1
CDR3aa: CATIPLPKRGLADTQYF

j_gene: TRBJ2-7
abundance: NA
v_gene: TRBV19
CDR3aa: CASGLAGFYEQYF

j_gene: TRBJ2-7
abundance: NA
v_gene: TRBV7-8
CDR3aa: CASSMRRRTSGSYEQYF

j_gene: TRBJ2-3
abundance: NA
v_gene: TRBV19
CDR3aa: CAVSGDTDTQYF

j_gene: TRBJ1-4
abundance: once
v_gene: TRBV29-1
CDR3aa: CSVRPTVLNEKLFF

j_gene: TRBJ1-2
abundance: NA
v_gene: TRBV19
CDR3aa: CASDRTSGGYGYTF

j_gene: TRBJ2-2
abundance: NA
v_gene: TRBV7-9
CDR3aa: CASSLREGGRWGRELFF

j_gene: TRBJ1-2
abundance: NA
v_gene: TRBV19
CDR3aa: CASIPDGTTNYGYTF

j_gene: TRBJ1-1
abundance: NA
v_gene: TRBV7-3
CDR3aa: CASSPQGRTEAFF

j_gene: TRBJ1-2
abundance: NA
v_gene: TRBV2
CDR3aa: CASSDIGDGYTF

j_gene: TRBJ1-5
abundance: NA
v_gene: TRBV19
CDR3aa: CASSMVTGGLRPQHF

j_gene: TRBJ1-1
abundance: NA
v_gene: TRBV10-3
CDR3aa: CAIRDRGNTEAFF

j_gene: TRBJ2-1
abundance: NA
v_gene: TRBV5-6
CDR3aa: CASWQGTSYNEQFF

j_gene: TRBJ2-1
abundance: NA
v_gene: TRBV29-1
CDR3aa: CSVEWREAYNEQFF

j_gene: TRBJ1-1
abundance: NA
v_gene: TRBV5-1
CDR3aa: CASSLGGGWTEAFF

j_gene: TRBJ1-1
abundance: NA
v_gene: TRBV19
CDR3aa: CASSMSWPQGARDTEAFF

j_gene: TRBJ1-4
abundance: NA
v_gene: TRBV4-2
CDR3aa: CASSQDNEAESEKLFF

j_gene: TRBJ2-2
abundance: NA
v_gene: TRBV7-2
CDR3aa: CASSSRTSSGTGELFF

j_gene: TRBJ1-3
abundance: NA
v_gene: TRBV5-1
CDR3aa: CASGQGTPGNTIYF

j_gene: TRBJ1-5
abundance: once
v_gene: TRBV28
CDR3aa: CASVEQGKQPQHF

j_gene: TRBJ2-1
abundance: once
v_gene: TRBV12-3/TRBV12-4
CDR3aa: CASTLNGYEQFF

j_gene: TRBJ1-2
abundance: NA
v_gene: TRBV12-3/TRBV12-4
CDR3aa: CASSFGGYGYTF

j_gene: TRBJ1-6
abundance: NA
v_gene: TRBV6-4
CDR3aa: CASSPGQGNSPLHF

j_gene: TRBJ2-3
abundance: once
v_gene: TRBV4-2
CDR3aa: CASSQTHTRGNSDTQYF

j_gene: TRBJ2-5
abundance: NA
v_gene: TRBV7-2
CDR3aa: CASSVGLAGETQYF

j_gene: TRBJ1-4
abundance: NA
v_gene: TRBV20-1
CDR3aa: CSASVHEKLFF

j_gene: TRBJ2-3
abundance: NA
v_gene: TRBV5-4
CDR3aa: CASSLAGADTQYF

j_gene: TRBJ2-1
abundance: NA
v_gene: TRBV19
CDR3aa: CASSIQGEHEQFF

j_gene: TRBJ1-2
abundance: once
v_gene: TRBV29-1
CDR3aa: CSVTGQGRYGYTF

j_gene: TRBJ1-4
abundance: once
v_gene: TRBV29-1
CDR3aa: CSVGGKEKLFF

j_gene: TRBJ2-7
abundance: NA
v_gene: TRBV5-1
CDR3aa: CASSDRDRGRSYEQYF

j_gene: TRBJ1-1
abundance: NA
v_gene: TRBV14
CDR3aa: CASSRQGLGNTEAFF

j_gene: TRBJ2-3
abundance: NA
v_gene: TRBV6-5
CDR3aa: CAAGGTDTQYF

j_gene: TRBJ2-5
abundance: once
v_gene: TRBV19
CDR3aa: CASRSPGGSQETQYF

j_gene: TRBJ2-2
abundance: NA
v_gene: TRBV27
CDR3aa: CASRPDTNTGELFF

j_gene: TRBJ2-7
abundance: NA
v_gene: TRBV11-3
CDR3aa: CATHNRDSSYEQYF

j_gene: TRBJ2-3
abundance: NA
v_gene: TRBV20-1
CDR3aa: CSASLGGSYVDTQYF

j_gene: TRBJ2-1
abundance: NA
v_gene: TRBV9
CDR3aa: CASSVGEGGPNEQFF

j_gene: TRBJ1-4
abundance: few
v_gene: TRBV2
CDR3aa: CASRSQTSNEKLFF

j_gene: TRBJ2-5
abundance: NA
v_gene: TRBV6-1
CDR3aa: CASSEALRGGGALRETQYF

j_gene: TRBJ2-7
abundance: NA
v_gene: TRBV24-1
CDR3aa: CATSDASGNEQYF

j_gene: TRBJ1-1
abundance: NA
v_gene: TRBV7-9
CDR3aa: CASSLGRVTEAFF

j_gene: TRBJ2-3
abundance: few
v_gene: TRBV9
CDR3aa: CASSPSGVTDTQYF

j_gene: TRBJ1-2
abundance: once
v_gene: TRBV6-2/TRBV6-3
CDR3aa: CASSYSLANYGYTF